This T cell receptor beta chain was retrieved from a study of response to subunit inactivated influenza vaccine. Germline lookup yields CDR1 SGHDT and CDR2 YYEEEE. The CDR3 length is 17 residues. With V trimmed by 6 bases and J by 3 bases, 17 bases remained unmatched. A single record per CDR3 protein comes from TCRdb applying MiXCR to the RT-PCR reads. The sample holds about 160,000 distinct CDR3 sequences, under 13% seen once. The specimen was non-naive T cells sorted from PBMCs, collected more than 35 days after vaccination. This clonotype was sampled from a man between 45 and 60 years old who received an inactivated influenza vaccine. The V and J genes are TRBV5-6 and TRBJ2-7, with 8 bases identical to TRBD1. Here the CDR3 DNA reads TGTGCCAGCACCAACCTAGTTCCGGGACAGGCCCTCTACGAGCAGTACTTC. Its protein is CASTNLVPGQALYEQYF.